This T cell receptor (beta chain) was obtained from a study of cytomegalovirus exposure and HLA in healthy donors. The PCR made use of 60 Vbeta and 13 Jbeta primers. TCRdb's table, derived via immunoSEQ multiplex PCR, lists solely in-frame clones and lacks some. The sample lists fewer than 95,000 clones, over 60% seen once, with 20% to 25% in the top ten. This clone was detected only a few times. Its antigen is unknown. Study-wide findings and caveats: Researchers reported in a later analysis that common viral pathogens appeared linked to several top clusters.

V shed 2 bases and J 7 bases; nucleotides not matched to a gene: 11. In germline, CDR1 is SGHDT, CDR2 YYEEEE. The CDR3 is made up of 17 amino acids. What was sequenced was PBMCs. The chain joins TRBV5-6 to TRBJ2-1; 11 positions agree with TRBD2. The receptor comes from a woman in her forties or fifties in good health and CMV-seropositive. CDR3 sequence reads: CASSFISGGAKGNEQFF. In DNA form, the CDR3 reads TGTGCCAGCAGCTTTATTAGCGGGGGGGCGAAGGGTAATGAGCAGTTCTTC.